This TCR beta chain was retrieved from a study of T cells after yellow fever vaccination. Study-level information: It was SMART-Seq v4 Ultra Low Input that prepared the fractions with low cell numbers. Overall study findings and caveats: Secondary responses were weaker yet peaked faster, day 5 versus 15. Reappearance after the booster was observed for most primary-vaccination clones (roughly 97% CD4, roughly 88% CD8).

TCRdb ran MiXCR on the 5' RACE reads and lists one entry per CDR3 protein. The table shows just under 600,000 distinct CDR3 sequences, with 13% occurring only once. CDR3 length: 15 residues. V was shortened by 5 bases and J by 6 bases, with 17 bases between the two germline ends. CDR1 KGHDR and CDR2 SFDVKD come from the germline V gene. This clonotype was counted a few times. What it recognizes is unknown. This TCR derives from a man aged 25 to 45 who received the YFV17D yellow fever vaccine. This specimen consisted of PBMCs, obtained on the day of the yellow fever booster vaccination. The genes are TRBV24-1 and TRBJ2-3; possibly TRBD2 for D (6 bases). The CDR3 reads CATSAIGGKGDTQYF. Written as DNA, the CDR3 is TGTGCCACCAGTGCCATCGGCGGGAAAGGTGATACGCAGTATTTT.